What follows are 9 T cell receptor beta chains derived from one specimen sequenced in a study of blood T cell repertoires in COVID-19. Clones were read by immunoSEQ multiplex PCR, and TCRdb kept only the in-frame ones, dropping some. Here the sample spans some 120,000 clones, 75% to 90% being singletons. Material: PBMCs or T cells enriched from blood (not recorded which). The receptors come from a man aged 30 to 45 who had recovered from COVID-19.

V usage is TRBV9 and J usage is TRBJ2-3; 7 nucleotides match TRBD1. The CDR3 covers 16 residues. CDR1 and CDR2 (germline): SGDLS, YYNGEE. Trimming took 3 bases from V and 2 from J; bases not matched to a gene: 9. The CDR3 bases are TGTGCCAGCAGCGCCCCCGGGACAGACAACACAGATACGCAGTATTTT. Protein product: CASSAPGTDNTDTQYF.

V and J are TRBV4-1 and TRBJ1-5; TRBD1 is a possible D gene (6 bases). Germline lookup yields CDR1 MGHRA and CDR2 YSYEKL. This CDR3 comprises 15 residues. The V end lost 4 bases, the J end lost 7 bases, and 17 bases lay between the germline ends. CDR3 DNA: TGCGCCAGCAGCCCCGAGGGGACAATGGGGCAGCCCCAGCATTTT. Amino acid sequence: CASSPEGTMGQPQHF.

This CDR3 is CASMRAPFYGYTF. The CDR3 region has the DNA TGCGCCAGCATGCGGGCCCCCTTCTATGGCTACACCTTC. The chain recombines TRBV10-1 with TRBJ1-2; D gene ambiguous. Trimming cost V 7 bases and J 4 bases, with 13 bases left between them. The CDR3 has 13 residues. CDR1 is WNHNN, CDR2 SYGVQD, per germline (reference sequence).

This chain uses TRBV14 with TRBJ2-7; D is perhaps TRBD1 (5 bases). This CDR3 region has 15 residues. V lost 0 bases and J lost 0, with 9 bases in between. CDR1 is SGHDN, CDR2 FVKESK, per germline. CDR3 in DNA: TGTGCCAGCAGCCAAGAGGACATTGACTCCTACGAGCAGTACGTC. Protein: CASSQEDIDSYEQYV.

J is TRBJ2-2 and V is TRBV23-1; D call uncertain. TRBV23-1 is classed as an ORF, of uncertain function. Between the trimmed V and J ends, which lost 7 bases and 4 bases, there was a span of 7 bases. The CDR3 is 12 amino acids. CDR3 nucleotide sequence: TGCGCCAGCACCCGGGTCACCGGGGAGCTGTTTTTT. It is translated as CASTRVTGELFF.

This clone occurred a few times. The chain links TRBV5-4 to TRBJ2-2; 8 bases map to TRBD1. The CDR3 is 16 amino acids. The junction had 5 bases not matched to a gene; V was cut back by 0 bases and J by 4 bases. Germline V gives CDR1 SGHNT, CDR2 YYREEE (reference sequence). CDR3 sequence (DNA): TGTGCCAGCAGCTTGGATCCAGGGGGCATCACCGGGGAGCTGTTTTTT. It specifies CASSLDPGGITGELFF. The entire variable domain, with the rest obtained from reference TRBV5-4 and TRBJ2-2, is as follows: ETGVTQSPTHLIKTRGQQVTLRCSSQSGHNTVSWYQQALGQGPQFIFQYYREEENGRGNFPPRFSGLQFPNYSSELNVNALELDDSALYLCASSLDPGGITGELFFGEGSRLTVL.

The chain couples TRBV5-1 to TRBJ2-3; D might be TRBD2 (6 bases). The CDR3 runs to 18 residues. Trimming removed 1 base from V and 1 base from J, with 19 bases in between. Germline V gene sequence: CDR1 SGHRS, CDR2 YFSETQ. The CDR3 loop is CASSLRSGPTRGTDTQYF. CDR3 bases: TGCGCCAGCAGCTTGAGGTCGGGACCGACTAGAGGCACAGATACGCAGTATTTT.

The V call is TRBV7-2, the J call TRBJ1-5, with D perhaps matching TRBD1 (6 bases). The CDR3 sequence is 15 residues long. V lost 1 base, J lost 4 bases, and 11 bases lay in between. CDR1 and CDR2 from the germline V gene are SGHTA and FQGNSA. CDR3 nucleotide sequence: TGTGCCAGCAGCTTAGAGGGGGGGCAAAATCAGCCCCAGCATTTT. Translating it yields CASSLEGGQNQPQHF. The full variable domain, its missing parts supplied by reference TRBV7-2 and TRBJ1-5, is GAGVSQSPSNKVTEKGKDVELRCDPISGHTALYWYRQSLGQGLEFLIYFQGNSAPDKSGLPSDRFSAERTGGSVSTLTIQRTQQEDSAVYLCASSLEGGQNQPQHFGDGTRLSIL.

V and J are TRBV5-4 and TRBJ2-3; possibly TRBD1 for D (5 bases). CDR1 is SGHNT and CDR2 is YYREEE in the germline V gene (reference sequence). The CDR3 is 14 amino acids. V gave up 0 bases and J gave up 2 bases, with 7 bases separating them. The CDR3 coding sequence is TGTGCCAGCAGCTTGGGACAGAACACAGATACGCAGTATTTT. Amino acids: CASSLGQNTDTQYF.